Each of the 9 T cell receptor beta chains below was sequenced from the same sample in a study of cytomegalovirus exposure and HLA in healthy donors. PCR primers comprised 60 Vbeta and 13 Jbeta primers. Libraries were prepared by immunoSEQ multiplex PCR; TCRdb keeps only in-frame clonotypes and omits some of them. The sample has some 130,000 clones, about 63% seen once. The material sequenced was PBMCs. The receptor set was obtained from a man in his thirties or forties in good health and CMV-seropositive.

This chain connects TRBV6-1 to TRBJ1-3, with TRBD1 matching over 7 bases. Germline-derived CDR1 and CDR2 are MNHNS and SASEGT. V shed 2 bases, J shed 3 bases, and the junction held 4 bases outside the gene matches. This CDR3 contains 15 residues. Here the CDR3 reads CASSEMTGIGNTIYF. CDR3 coding DNA: TGTGCCAGCAGTGAAATGACAGGGATTGGAAACACCATATATTTT.

The V gene is TRBV28, the J gene TRBJ2-1, with 9 bases fitting TRBD2. Looked up from germline, CDR1 is MDHEN and CDR2 is SYDVKM. Trimming took 5 bases from V and 13 from J; bases not matched to a gene: 9. The CDR3 is 13 amino acids. The CDR3 bases are TGTGCCAGCAGTGGCAGACCGGGACTAGCTCAGTTCTTC. This sequence encodes CASSGRPGLAQFF.

The chain recombines TRBV5-1 with TRBJ1-2, with D maybe TRBD1 (5 bases). The CDR3 spans 13 residues. Looked up from germline, CDR1 is SGHRS and CDR2 is YFSETQ. Trimming stripped 4 bases from V and 4 bases from J, with 11 bases between. Here the CDR3 DNA reads TGCGCCAGCAGCCCACCGGGGGTCTATGGCTACACCTTC. It encodes CASSPPGVYGYTF.

V is TRBV6-6 and J is TRBJ1-5, with 7 positions matching TRBD1. The V gene's germline CDR1 is MNHNY and CDR2 SVGAGI (reference sequence). This CDR3 is 15 amino acids long. Unmatched junction bases numbered 7, after V lost 2 bases and J lost 6 bases. The CDR3 region has the DNA TGTGCCAGCAGTTACAGACAGGGTAGGAGTCAGCCCCAGCATTTT. It codes for CASSYRQGRSQPQHF.

The chain joins TRBV5-1 to TRBJ1-2, with a weak D call TRBD1 (6 bases). The V and J ends lost 4 bases and 3 bases respectively, with 13 bases between them. Germline V gene lookup returns CDR1 SGHRS and CDR2 YFSETQ. The CDR3 sequence is 14 residues long. The CDR3 DNA is TGCGCCAGCAGCCGGACAGCGGGGGACTATGGCTACACCTTC. Its translation: CASSRTAGDYGYTF.

The V call is TRBV10-3, the J call TRBJ2-5, with a weak D call TRBD1 (6 bases). The DNA end lines up better with TRBJ2-7; the J call may be wrong. Germline CDR1 reads ENHRY; CDR2 reads SYGVKD. There are 16 residues in the CDR3. The CDR3 reads CAIRIQGSDSTYEQYF. The CDR3 DNA reads as TGTGCCATCAGGATACAGGGTTCCGATTCCACCTACGAGCAGTACTTC.

The chain employs TRBV7-9 and TRBJ1-5; the D is unclear. The CDR3 length is 13 residues. Germline V gives CDR1 SEHNR, CDR2 FQNEAQ (reference sequence). V was shortened by 5 bases and J by 6 bases, with 11 bases between the two germline ends. CDR3 residues: CASSPRGGQPQHF. The CDR3 coding sequence is TGTGCCAGCAGCCCACGGGGAGGTCAGCCCCAGCATTTT.

V usage is TRBV7-8 and J usage is TRBJ2-2; TRBD2 agrees at 12 bases. CDR1 is SGHVS and CDR2 is FQNEAQ in the germline V gene. The CDR3 totals 18 residues. Germline trimming cut 4 bases from V and 4 bases from J; bases unmatched to any gene: 10. This CDR3 is CASSSRTSGIQGTGELFF. The CDR3 DNA is TGTGCCAGCAGCTCGAGGACTAGCGGGATCCAGGGCACCGGGGAGCTGTTTTTT.

The rearrangement joins TRBV5-1 to TRBJ2-5, with 11 bases aligning to TRBD2. The CDR3 runs 15 residues. V was clipped by 4 bases and J by 1 base; unmatched bases: 3. Germline-derived CDR1 and CDR2 are SGHRS and YFSETQ. CDR3 in DNA: TGCGCCAGCAGCCTCGGGACTAGCGGCCAAGAGACCCAGTACTTC. Translating gives CASSLGTSGQETQYF.